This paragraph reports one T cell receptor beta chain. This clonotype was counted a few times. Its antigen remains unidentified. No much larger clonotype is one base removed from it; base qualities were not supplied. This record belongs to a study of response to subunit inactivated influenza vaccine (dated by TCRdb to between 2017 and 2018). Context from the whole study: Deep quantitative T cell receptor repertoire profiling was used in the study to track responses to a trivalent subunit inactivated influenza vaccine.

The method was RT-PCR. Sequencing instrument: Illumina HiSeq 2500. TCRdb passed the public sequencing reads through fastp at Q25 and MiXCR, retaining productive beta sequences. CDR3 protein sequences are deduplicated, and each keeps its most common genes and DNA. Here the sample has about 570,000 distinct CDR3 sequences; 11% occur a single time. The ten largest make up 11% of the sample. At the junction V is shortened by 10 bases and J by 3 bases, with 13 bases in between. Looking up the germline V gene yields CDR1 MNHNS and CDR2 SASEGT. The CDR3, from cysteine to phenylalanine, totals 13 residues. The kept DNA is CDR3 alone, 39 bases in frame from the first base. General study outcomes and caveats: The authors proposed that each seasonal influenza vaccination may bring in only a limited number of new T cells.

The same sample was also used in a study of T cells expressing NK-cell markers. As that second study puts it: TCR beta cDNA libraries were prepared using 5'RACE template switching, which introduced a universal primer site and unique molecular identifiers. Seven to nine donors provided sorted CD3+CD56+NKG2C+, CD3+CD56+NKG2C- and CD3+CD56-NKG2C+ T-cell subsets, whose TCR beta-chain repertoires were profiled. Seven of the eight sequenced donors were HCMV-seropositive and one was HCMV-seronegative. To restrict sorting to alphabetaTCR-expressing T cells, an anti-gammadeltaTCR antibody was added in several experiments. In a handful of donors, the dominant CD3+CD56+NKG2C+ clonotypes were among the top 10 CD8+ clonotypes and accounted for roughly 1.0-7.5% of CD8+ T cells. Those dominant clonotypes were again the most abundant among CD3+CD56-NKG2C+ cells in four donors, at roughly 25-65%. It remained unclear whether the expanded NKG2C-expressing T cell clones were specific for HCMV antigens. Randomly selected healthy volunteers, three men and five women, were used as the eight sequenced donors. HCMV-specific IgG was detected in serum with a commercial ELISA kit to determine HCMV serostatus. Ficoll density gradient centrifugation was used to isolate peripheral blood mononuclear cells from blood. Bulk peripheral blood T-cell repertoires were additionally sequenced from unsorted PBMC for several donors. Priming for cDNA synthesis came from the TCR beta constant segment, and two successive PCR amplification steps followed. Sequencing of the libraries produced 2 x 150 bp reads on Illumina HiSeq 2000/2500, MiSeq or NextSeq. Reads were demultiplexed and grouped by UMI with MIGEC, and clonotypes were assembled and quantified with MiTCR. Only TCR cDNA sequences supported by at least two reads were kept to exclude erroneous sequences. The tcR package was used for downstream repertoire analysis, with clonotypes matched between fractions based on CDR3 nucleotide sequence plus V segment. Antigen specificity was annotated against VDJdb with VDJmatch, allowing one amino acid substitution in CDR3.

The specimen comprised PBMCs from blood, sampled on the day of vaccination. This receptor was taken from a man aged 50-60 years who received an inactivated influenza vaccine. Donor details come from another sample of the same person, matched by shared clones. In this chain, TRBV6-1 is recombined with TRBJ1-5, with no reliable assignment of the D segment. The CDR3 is CATADINNQPQHF. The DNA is TGTGCCACCGCCGACATAAACAATCAGCCCCAGCATTTT.